These 20 T cell receptor beta chains share one sample of origin, sequenced in a study of cytomegalovirus exposure and HLA in healthy donors. Researchers ran the PCR with 60 Vbeta and 13 Jbeta primers. The method was immunoSEQ multiplex PCR; TCRdb's version includes in-frame clones alone and lacks a portion of them. The table shows approximately 140,000 clones, with roughly 62% occurring only once. Material for sequencing was PBMCs. The receptor set was obtained from a male donor in good health and CMV-seronegative.

Written as DNA, the CDR3 is TGTGCCAGCAGTACCGGGACAGGTTACACCGGGGAGCTGTTTTTT. Residues: CASSTGTGYTGELFF. The chain recombines TRBV28 with TRBJ2-2; TRBD1 matches 8 bases. This CDR3 is built from 15 residues. V shed 5 bases, J shed 3 bases, and the junction held 5 bases outside the gene matches. Germline V gene lookup returns CDR1 MDHEN and CDR2 SYDVKM. The variable domain in full, with the rest retrieved from reference TRBV28 and TRBJ2-2, is DVKVTQSSRYLVKRTGEKVFLECVQDMDHENMFWYRQDPGLGLRLIYFSYDVKMKEKGDIPEGYSVSREKKERFSLILESASTNQTSMYLCASSTGTGYTGELFFGEGSRLTVL.

V is TRBV7-9 and J is TRBJ1-1; D might be TRBD1 (5 bases). The V end was cut by 0 bases, the J end by 5 bases, with 19 bases between. This CDR3 is 17 amino acids long. Germline CDR1 SEHNR, CDR2 FQNEAQ (reference sequence). CDR3 in DNA: TGTGCCAGCAGCTTAGCCCTTGTAAGGGGAAATCGTACTGAAGCTTTCTTT. Residues: CASSLALVRGNRTEAFF.

The V gene is TRBV9, the J gene TRBJ2-7, with D possibly matching TRBD1 (5 bases). Germline V gene data show CDR1 as SGDLS and CDR2 as YYNGEE. The CDR3 covers 14 residues. Trimming pared 2 bases from V and 4 bases from J, leaving 13 bases between. DNA of the CDR3: TGTGCCAGCAGCGTCCTAGTTGACAGTTACGAGCAGTACTTC. This encodes CASSVLVDSYEQYF.

This chain links TRBV28 with TRBJ1-1; D is unclear. Looked up from germline, CDR1 is MDHEN and CDR2 is SYDVKM. The V and J ends lost 8 bases and 7 bases respectively, with 14 bases between them. CDR3 length: 12 residues. The CDR3 DNA reads as TGTGCCAGCCAGAGCGGCGGTCTTGAAGCTTTCTTT. Translating gives CASQSGGLEAFF.

The V gene is TRBV19, the J gene TRBJ1-5, with D unresolved. CDR1 and CDR2 (germline): LNHDA, SQIVND (reference sequence). This CDR3 region has 15 residues. V lost 3 bases and J 1 base, leaving 10 bases between the germline ends. CDR3 in DNA: TGTGCCAGTAGTATGGGTGGGAGAAGCAATCAGCCCCAGCATTTT. Translation gives CASSMGGRSNQPQHF.

There are a few counts of this clone. The V gene is TRBV15, the J gene TRBJ2-7; 8 nucleotides line up with TRBD1. Germline CDR1 reads LNHNV; CDR2 reads YYDKDF (reference sequence). The CDR3 runs to 16 residues. Trimming at V came to 0 bases and at J to 0 bases, leaving 4 bases not matched to a gene. The CDR3 reads CATSRERDRSSYEQYF. The CDR3 DNA follows: TGTGCCACCAGCAGAGAGAGGGACAGGAGCTCCTACGAGCAGTACTTC.

The chain uses TRBV6-5 and TRBJ2-7, with a weak D call TRBD2 (6 bases). Trimming took off 6 bases at V and 4 bases at J, with 19 bases between the two ends. Germline values: CDR1 MNHEY, CDR2 SVGAGI. CDR3 size: 15 residues. The CDR3 nucleotides are TGTGCCAGCAGCCGCGGGACCCTCCTCGGGTACGAGCAGTACTTC. Its translation: CASSRGTLLGYEQYF.

This clone was detected only a few times. The J gene is TRBJ2-7, the V gene TRBV21-1; the listed D gene, TRBD2, was not tested against the DNA. TRBV21-1 is a pseudogene locus. This CDR3 spans 16 amino acids. CDR3 DNA: TGTGCCAGCAGCAAATGTAGACTACTTAACTCCTACGAGCAGTACTTC. Its translation is CASSKCRLLNSYEQYF.

The CDR3 protein is CASSIAGPGGSYNSPLHF. In DNA form, the CDR3 reads TGTGCCAGTAGTATAGCGGGCCCGGGAGGGTCCTATAATTCACCCCTCCACTTT. The chain joins TRBV19 to TRBJ1-6; no firm D call. V shed 1 base and J shed 1 base, with 14 bases lying between them. In germline, CDR1 is LNHDA, CDR2 SQIVND (reference sequence). The CDR3 extends over 18 amino acids.

V usage is TRBV19 and J usage is TRBJ1-2; D may be TRBD1 (6 bases). The germline gives CDR1 LNHDA, CDR2 SQIVND (reference sequence). This CDR3 comprises 15 residues. V was clipped by 6 bases and J by 4 bases, with 18 bases between them. The DNA for the CDR3 is TGTGCCAGTAGGGCAGGGGTAATAGAAGTCTATGGCTACACCTTC. This gives the protein CASRAGVIEVYGYTF.

The chain employs TRBV5-1 and TRBJ2-3; TRBD2 aligns across 11 bases. The germline V gene has CDR1 SGHRS and CDR2 YFSETQ. The CDR3 consists of 14 residues. J was trimmed by 4 bases and V by 5 bases; bases with no gene match: 3. DNA for the CDR3: TGCGCCAGCAGGGATAGCGGGGGGGCAGATACGCAGTATTTT. It yields the protein CASRDSGGADTQYF.

Written as DNA, the CDR3 is TGTGCCAGCTCACGGGTCTCCGGGGAGCAGGATACGCAGTATTTT. This sequence encodes CASSRVSGEQDTQYF. The rearrangement uses TRBV18 and TRBJ2-3, with a possible D match to TRBD2 (5 bases). V lost 4 bases to trimming and J lost 6 bases, with 17 bases between them. CDR1 and CDR2 (germline): KGHSH, LQKENI. CDR3 length equals 15 residues.

The chain couples TRBV18 to TRBJ1-2; 7 bases are a match to TRBD1. The V gene's germline CDR1 is KGHSH and CDR2 LQKENI. CDR3 length equals 16 residues. J was trimmed by 3 bases and V by 2 bases; bases with no gene match: 9. In nucleotides, the CDR3 is TGTGCCAGCTCACCAAAGGACAGGATTGGTTACTATGGCTACACCTTC. It is translated as CASSPKDRIGYYGYTF.

V usage is TRBV5-1 and J usage is TRBJ1-3; D is uncertain. With 2 bases removed from V and 2 bases from J, the gap between germline ends came to 8 bases. The V gene's germline CDR1 is SGHRS and CDR2 YFSETQ. This CDR3 comprises 14 residues. This CDR3 reads CASSFGETGNTIYF. CDR3 coding DNA: TGCGCCAGCAGCTTTGGGGAGACTGGAAACACCATATATTTT.

The V gene is TRBV27, the J gene TRBJ1-3, with D uncertain. The ends were cut back, 3 bases at V and 6 bases at J, with 3 bases in the middle. This CDR3 has 11 amino acids. Germline V gene sequence: CDR1 MNHEY, CDR2 SMNVEV (reference sequence). The DNA of the CDR3 is TGTGCCAGCAGTTTCTCAAACACCATATATTTT. Amino acids: CASSFSNTIYF.

This clone turned up a few times. The CDR3 spells CAWGGKMNTEAFF. CDR3 DNA sequence: TGTGCCTGGGGCGGGAAGATGAACACTGAAGCTTTCTTT. This sequence joins TRBV30 and TRBJ1-1, with no clear D. Per germline, CDR1 GTSNPN and CDR2 SVGIG (reference sequence). The CDR3 contains 13 residues. V was clipped by 5 bases and J by 0 bases, with 10 bases between them.

The chain carries TRBV7-9 and TRBJ2-1; the D is unclear. This CDR3 contains 12 residues. Looked up from germline, CDR1 is SEHNR and CDR2 is FQNEAQ (reference sequence). Between the trimmed V and J ends, which lost 5 bases and 6 bases, there was a span of 8 bases. DNA of the CDR3: TGTGCCAGCAGCAAGCCGAGCAATGAGCAGTTCTTC. Protein: CASSKPSNEQFF.

Only one count was recorded for this clone. The rearrangement links TRBV6-4 to TRBJ1-1; a possible D gene is TRBD1 (5 bases). Germline V lookup: CDR1 MRHNA, CDR2 SNTAGT. This CDR3 contains 15 residues. The V end lost 0 bases, the J end lost 6 bases, and 14 bases lay between the germline ends. CDR3 DNA: TGTGCCAGCAGTGACTCGAGGTCAGGGTTTGCTGAAGCTTTCTTT. Protein sequence: CASSDSRSGFAEAFF.

This chain connects TRBV28 to TRBJ2-1; no definite D call. Trimming stripped 3 bases from V and 0 bases from J, with 12 bases between. The V gene's germline CDR1 is MDHEN and CDR2 SYDVKM. The CDR3 is 16 residues long. The CDR3 region is CASSFWALTSYNEQFF. CDR3 bases: TGTGCCAGCAGTTTCTGGGCCCTAACCTCCTACAATGAGCAGTTCTTC.

This clone was counted between two and nine times. V gene TRBV9 combines with J gene TRBJ1-1, with 7 bases matching TRBD1. The junction had 5 bases not matched to a gene; V was cut back by 3 bases and J by 0 bases. CDR1 and CDR2 from the germline V gene are SGDLS and YYNGEE. CDR3 size: 15 residues. In DNA, the CDR3 is TGTGCCAGCAGCGGGGGACAGAGGGTGAACACTGAAGCTTTCTTT. Its protein product is CASSGGQRVNTEAFF. The full variable domain, rest sourced from reference TRBV9 and TRBJ1-1, is DSGVTQTPKHLITATGQRVTLRCSPRSGDLSVYWYQQSLDQGLQFLIQYYNGEERAKGNILERFSAQQFPDLHSELNLSSLELGDSALYFCASSGGQRVNTEAFFGQGTRLTVV.